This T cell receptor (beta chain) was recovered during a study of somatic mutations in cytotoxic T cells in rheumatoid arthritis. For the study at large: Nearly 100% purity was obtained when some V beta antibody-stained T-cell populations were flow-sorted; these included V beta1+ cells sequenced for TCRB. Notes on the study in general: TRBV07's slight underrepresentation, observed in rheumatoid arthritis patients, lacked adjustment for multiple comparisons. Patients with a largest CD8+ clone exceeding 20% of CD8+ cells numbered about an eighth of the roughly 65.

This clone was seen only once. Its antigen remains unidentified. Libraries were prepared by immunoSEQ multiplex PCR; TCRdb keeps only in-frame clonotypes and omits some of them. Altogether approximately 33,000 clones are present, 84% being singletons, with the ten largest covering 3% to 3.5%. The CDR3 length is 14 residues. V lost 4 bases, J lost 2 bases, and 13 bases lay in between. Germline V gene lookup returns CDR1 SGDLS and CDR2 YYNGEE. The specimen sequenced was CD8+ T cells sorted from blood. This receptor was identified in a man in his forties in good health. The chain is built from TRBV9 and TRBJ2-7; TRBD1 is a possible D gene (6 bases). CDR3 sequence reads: CASSPTGTPYEQYF. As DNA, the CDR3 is TGTGCCAGCAGCCCAACCGGGACACCCTACGAGCAGTACTTC.